What follows are 25 T cell receptor beta chains derived from one specimen sequenced in a study of blood T cell repertoires in COVID-19. The data were produced by immunoSEQ multiplex PCR, yet TCRdb's version contains in-frame clones alone and is incomplete. The sample has about 180,000 clones; approximately 83% are singletons. The sequencing input was peripheral blood. The receptors originated from a human donor in a cohort sampled during active COVID-19.

This clone has a handful of counts. V and J are TRBV7-9 and TRBJ1-3; the D gene is possibly TRBD1 (5 bases). The CDR3 extends over 15 amino acids. V was pared by 2 bases and J by 0 bases, with 8 bases between. Germline loops: CDR1 SEHNR, CDR2 FQNEAQ (reference sequence). CDR3 DNA: TGTGCCAGCAGCTTAAGGGGCGTCTCTGGAAACACCATATATTTT. This codes for CASSLRGVSGNTIYF.

This rearrangement joins TRBV28 to TRBJ1-5, with 8 nucleotides matching TRBD1. The germline V gene encodes CDR1 MDHEN and CDR2 SYDVKM. This CDR3 has 16 residues. J gave up 0 bases and V 2 bases, and 3 bases lay outside the gene matches. DNA for the CDR3: TGTGCCAGCAGTTTAGACAGGGGTTATAGCAATCAGCCCCAGCATTTT. This codes for CASSLDRGYSNQPQHF.

The J gene is TRBJ2-7, the V gene TRBV7-2; 14 bases match TRBD2. The CDR3 consists of 19 residues. V lost 4 bases, J lost 1 base, and 12 bases stayed unmatched. The V gene's germline CDR1 is SGHTA and CDR2 FQGNSA. CDR3 sequence reads: CASSSSRTSGGWGSYEQYF. The CDR3, as DNA: TGTGCCAGCAGCTCCTCCCGGACTAGCGGGGGGTGGGGTTCCTACGAGCAGTACTTC.

J is TRBJ1-1 and V is TRBV12-3 or TRBV12-4; D ambiguous. The CDR3 consists of 12 residues. Trimming removed 7 bases at V and 9 bases at J, with 15 bases between. The CDR3 sequence: CASTLGGLQAFF. CDR3 DNA sequence: TGTGCCAGCACCCTCGGAGGCCTACAAGCTTTCTTT.

This clone was recorded a few times. The chain uses TRBV4-3 and TRBJ1-6; 9 nucleotides match TRBD1. The CDR3 is made up of 18 amino acids. Germline-derived CDR1 and CDR2 are LGHNA and YSLEER. Losses at the gene ends were 3 bases for V and 0 bases for J; bases not matched to a gene: 6. The CDR3 bases are TGCGCCAGCAGCCATACCACGGGACAGGGCTCCTATAATTCACCCCTCCACTTT. This sequence encodes CASSHTTGQGSYNSPLHF.

V is TRBV3-1 (or the pseudogene TRBV3-2) and J is TRBJ2-5; D possibly corresponds to TRBD1 (5 bases). The V gene lost 0 bases and the J gene lost 7 bases, with 9 bases spanning the gap. This CDR3 comprises 13 residues. In germline, CDR1 is LGHDT, CDR2 YNNKEL (reference sequence). CDR3 in DNA: TGTGCCAGCAGCCAAGACAGGGTGGGGACCCAGTACTTC. Protein: CASSQDRVGTQYF.

The chain has TRBV12-5 and TRBJ1-4; D ambiguous. V lost 9 bases and J lost 0, with 14 bases in between. This CDR3 spans 15 amino acids. Germline-derived CDR1 and CDR2 are LGHNT and FRNRAP. The CDR3 loop reads CARFTNGSTNEKLFF. DNA of the CDR3: TGTGCTAGATTCACCAACGGGTCAACTAATGAAAAACTGTTTTTT.

The chain has TRBV18 and TRBJ1-4; D is ambiguous. V lost 0 bases and J lost 8, with 4 bases in between. Germline CDR1 reads KGHSH; CDR2 reads LQKENI. CDR3 length: 12 residues. CDR3 nucleotides: TGTGCCAGCTCACCACCGCGAGAAAAACTGTTTTTT. Its translation is CASSPPREKLFF.

The chain recombines TRBV19 with TRBJ1-3; D is undetermined. V was shortened by 4 bases and J by 0 bases, with 10 bases between the two germline ends. The germline V gene has CDR1 LNHDA and CDR2 SQIVND (reference sequence). This CDR3 is built from 15 residues. CDR3 sequence reads: CASSSQSVSGNTIYF. The DNA for the CDR3 is TGTGCCAGTAGTAGCCAGTCTGTCTCTGGAAACACCATATATTTT.

The chain combines TRBV12-3 or TRBV12-4 with TRBJ2-1, with 7 bases identical to TRBD2. This CDR3 is 13 amino acids long. The V gene end was trimmed by 5 bases and the J gene end by 9 bases; junction bases not matched to a gene: 7. CDR3 protein: CASSIGTIGEQFF. The CDR3 DNA is TGTGCCAGCAGTATCGGGACTATCGGTGAGCAGTTCTTC.

This chain uses TRBV4-3 with TRBJ2-3; TRBD1 agrees at 10 bases. The CDR3 consists of 17 residues. CDR1 and CDR2 (germline): LGHNA, YSLEER. Unmatched junction bases numbered 8, after V lost 0 bases and J lost 5 bases. The chain's CDR3 is CASSQDTDRGRKDTQYF. CDR3 DNA: TGCGCCAGCAGCCAAGACACAGACAGGGGGCGTAAAGATACGCAGTATTTT.

The CDR3 spells CASSYSGWYQETQYF. The CDR3 nucleotides are TGTGCCAGCAGTTACTCCGGTTGGTACCAAGAGACCCAGTACTTC. The chain recombines TRBV6-2 or TRBV6-3 with TRBJ2-5; no clear D gene. CDR1 MNHEY and CDR2 SVGEGT come from the germline V gene. Trimming left V 0 bases short and J 0 bases short, with 8 bases between. The CDR3 consists of 15 residues.

This chain connects TRBV9 to TRBJ2-5, with 7 bases identical to TRBD1. This CDR3 region has 18 residues. In germline, CDR1 is SGDLS, CDR2 YYNGEE. V was pared by 3 bases and J by 5 bases, with 19 bases of the junction left unmatched. CDR3 bases: TGTGCCAGCAGCGCCGCTCATCCGGGACAGACAGAGGGGGAGACCCAGTACTTC. This translates into CASSAAHPGQTEGETQYF.

The chain has TRBV7-2 and TRBJ2-7; 8 bases align to TRBD2. CDR1 SGHTA and CDR2 FQGNSA come from the germline V gene. The CDR3 is made up of 13 amino acids. Germline trimming cut 5 bases from V and 3 bases from J; bases unmatched to any gene: 3. The CDR3 region has the DNA TGTGCCAGCAGCCCCGGGACTAGCTACGAGCAGTACTTC. It specifies CASSPGTSYEQYF.

This chain links TRBV7-3 with TRBJ2-3; TRBD2 aligns across 12 bases. The germline V gene encodes CDR1 SGHTA and CDR2 FQGTGA. The CDR3 extends over 18 amino acids. V lost 2 bases, J lost 1 base, and 7 bases stayed unmatched. CDR3 in amino acids: CASSLGGLAGGRTDTQYF. CDR3 in DNA: TGTGCCAGCAGCTTAGGTGGGCTAGCGGGGGGGCGCACAGATACGCAGTATTTT.

The chain joins TRBV27 to TRBJ1-2; tentatively, D is TRBD1 (5 bases). The CDR3 totals 14 residues. The V gene's germline CDR1 is MNHEY and CDR2 SMNVEV (reference sequence). The germline V and J ends were trimmed by 7 bases and 4 bases, with 16 bases remaining between them. The CDR3 region is CASKTRDGGYGYTF. CDR3 in DNA: TGTGCCAGCAAGACCCGGGACGGGGGCTATGGCTACACCTTC.

CDR3 sequence (DNA): TGTGCCAGCAGCCCACCGGGACATATTTACGAGCAGTACTTC. Its protein product is CASSPPGHIYEQYF. The J gene is TRBJ2-7, the V gene TRBV11-1, with D possibly matching TRBD1 (6 bases). The CDR3 contains 14 residues. With 5 bases removed from V and 4 bases from J, the gap between germline ends came to 15 bases. The germline V gene has CDR1 SGHAT and CDR2 FQDESV (reference sequence).

This clone was counted a few times. The gene calls are TRBV6-7 and TRBJ1-1; D is unresolved. TRBV6-7 is given ORF status, its function remaining uncertain. The CDR3 contains 13 residues. V was shortened by 5 bases and J by 2 bases, with 9 bases between the two germline ends. CDR3 sequence (DNA): TGTGCCAGCAGTCCCGGTAGAAACACTGAAGCTTTCTTT. The encoded protein is CASSPGRNTEAFF.

This rearrangement joins TRBV27 to TRBJ1-2, with D perhaps TRBD1 (6 bases). This CDR3 is 15 amino acids long. Germline V gives CDR1 MNHEY, CDR2 SMNVEV (reference sequence). Trimming removed 4 bases at V and 4 bases at J, with 16 bases between. The CDR3 DNA is TGTGCCAGCAGTTCCGGACAGAACCTCCCCTATGGCTACACCTTC. The encoded protein is CASSSGQNLPYGYTF.

The chain is built from TRBV12-3 or TRBV12-4 and TRBJ1-2; D unresolved. This CDR3 is built from 12 residues. The V gene lost 7 bases and the J gene lost 0 bases, with 6 bases spanning the gap. The CDR3 DNA sequence: TGTGCCAGCACGAGGGCTAACTATGGCTACACCTTC. Translating it yields CASTRANYGYTF.

In its sample, this clone was seen a few times. V is TRBV25-1 and J is TRBJ1-3; TRBD1 agrees at 9 bases. With 4 bases clipped from V and 1 base from J, the junction kept 8 bases outside the gene matches. Germline V CDR1 and CDR2: MGHDK, SYGVNS. The CDR3 has 17 amino acids. The CDR3 DNA sequence: TGTGCCAGCAGTGGGGGGGGACAGGGCTTTTCTGGAAACACCATATATTTT. This translates into CASSGGGQGFSGNTIYF.

The chain joins TRBV6-2 or TRBV6-3 to TRBJ1-1, with D perhaps TRBD1 (6 bases). CDR3 length equals 14 residues. Trimming left V 2 bases short and J 6 bases short, with 13 bases between. CDR1 and CDR2 from the germline V gene are MNHEY and SVGEGT. The CDR3 nucleotides are TGTGCCAGCAGTTACCCGAGGTGGGGGCCTGAAGCTTTCTTT. It is translated as CASSYPRWGPEAFF.

This clone has more than one count but fewer than ten. This chain joins TRBV7-2 and TRBJ1-2; D unresolved. V lost 5 bases and J lost 4, with 8 bases in between. Germline V lookup: CDR1 SGHTA, CDR2 FQGNSA. The CDR3 extends over 12 amino acids. DNA of the CDR3: TGTGCCAGCAGCGCCTACGCCTATGGCTACACCTTC. This codes for CASSAYAYGYTF. Combining the CDR3 with reference TRBV7-2 and TRBJ1-2 gives the whole variable domain GAGVSQSPSNKVTEKGKDVELRCDPISGHTALYWYRQSLGQGLEFLIYFQGNSAPDKSGLPSDRFSAERTGGSVSTLTIQRTQQEDSAVYLCASSAYAYGYTFGSGTRLTVV.

The V and J genes are TRBV28 and TRBJ1-1; possibly TRBD1 for D (5 bases). Trimming removed 4 bases from V and 5 bases from J, with 17 bases in between. CDR1 and CDR2 (germline): MDHEN, SYDVKM. CDR3 size: 15 residues. Here the CDR3 reads CASSSPFSGGTEAFF. The CDR3 coding sequence is TGTGCCAGCAGTTCCCCTTTCTCGGGGGGAACTGAAGCTTTCTTT.

This chain uses TRBV4-3 with TRBJ2-7, with D perhaps matching TRBD1 (6 bases). In germline, CDR1 is LGHNA, CDR2 YSLEER. The CDR3 extends over 17 amino acids. The V end lost 0 bases, the J end lost 4 bases, and 19 bases lay between the germline ends. As DNA, the CDR3 is TGCGCCAGCAGCCAAGAGGGTGTTTGGGCAGGGGATTACGAGCAGTACTTC. This sequence encodes CASSQEGVWAGDYEQYF.